Presented here are 16 T cell receptor beta chains from one specimen sequenced in a study of blood T cell repertoires in COVID-19. Assay used: immunoSEQ multiplex PCR; TCRdb lists only in-frame clones, some missing. The sample records about 150,000 clones, roughly 80% being singletons. The specimen sequenced was peripheral blood. These receptors came from a man aged 45 to 65 with active or convalescent COVID-19.

As DNA, the CDR3 is TGTGCCAGCACCTTCGGGAGCTCTGGAAACACCATATATTTT. Amino acid sequence: CASTFGSSGNTIYF. V is TRBV28 and J is TRBJ1-3; the D is unclear. Germline loops: CDR1 MDHEN, CDR2 SYDVKM. V was clipped by 7 bases and J by 0 bases, with 10 bases between them. The CDR3 is 14 amino acids.

This chain uses TRBV30 with TRBJ1-4; no definite D call. The V gene lost 3 bases and the J gene lost 0 bases, with 8 bases spanning the gap. CDR1 GTSNPN and CDR2 SVGIG come from the germline V gene (reference sequence). The CDR3 runs to 14 residues. CDR3 coding DNA: TGTGCCTGGAGCGTCCTTGCAACTAATGAAAAACTGTTTTTT. Translated, it gives CAWSVLATNEKLFF.

The V gene is TRBV3-1 (or the pseudogene TRBV3-2), the J gene TRBJ1-1, with TRBD1 as a possible D gene (5 bases). The V end lost 3 bases, the J end lost 0 bases, and 14 bases lay between the germline ends. Germline V gene data show CDR1 as LGHDT and CDR2 as YNNKEL (reference sequence). This CDR3 has 16 amino acids. The DNA of the CDR3 is TGTGCCAGCAGCCAGGGGGGTGGCTCGATGAACACTGAAGCTTTCTTT. This encodes CASSQGGGSMNTEAFF.

This rearrangement joins TRBV30 to TRBJ2-5; TRBD2 matches at 8 bases. V lost 4 bases to trimming and J lost 5 bases; unmatched junction nucleotides: 9. Germline V gives CDR1 GTSNPN, CDR2 SVGIG (reference sequence). CDR3 length: 14 residues. The CDR3 coding sequence is TGTGCCTGGAATATCGGGAGGGCCCAGGAGACCCAGTACTTC. Translated, it gives CAWNIGRAQETQYF.

The rearrangement uses TRBV7-3 and TRBJ1-6; D is unclear. Trimming stripped 4 bases from V and 5 bases from J, with 9 bases between. Germline V gene sequence: CDR1 SGHTA, CDR2 FQGTGA. CDR3 size: 14 residues. The CDR3 DNA reads as TGTGCCAGCAGCTCCACCCCTAATAATTCACCCCTCCACTTT. Translated: CASSSTPNNSPLHF.

This chain uses TRBV9 with TRBJ2-5; TRBD2 agrees at 7 bases. CDR1 SGDLS and CDR2 YYNGEE come from the germline V gene. V trimming: 0 bases; J trimming: 4 bases; junction bases outside the gene matches: 3. CDR3 length: 14 amino acids. The CDR3 loop reads CASSVGSGTETQYF. CDR3 in DNA: TGTGCCAGCAGCGTAGGGAGCGGGACAGAGACCCAGTACTTC.

This clone was seen a handful of times. CDR3 region: CASSPQGTEAFF. CDR3 nucleotide sequence: TGTGCCAGCAGTCCACAGGGCACTGAAGCTTTCTTT. The genes are TRBV11-2 and TRBJ1-1; D possibly corresponds to TRBD1 (6 bases). V dropped 6 bases and J dropped 4 bases, with 9 bases sitting between them. This CDR3 has 12 amino acids. Germline lookup yields CDR1 SGHAT and CDR2 FQNNGV.

The rearrangement joins TRBV3-1 (or the pseudogene TRBV3-2) to TRBJ1-1; D is unresolved. This CDR3 is 13 amino acids long. Trimming pared 1 base from V and 11 bases from J, leaving 14 bases between. CDR1 LGHDT and CDR2 YNNKEL come from the germline V gene (reference sequence). CDR3 DNA: TGTGCCAGCAGCCAAGCTCTTACTCTTCCGGCTTTCTTT. Amino acid sequence: CASSQALTLPAFF.

On this clone: The conserved phenylalanine or tryptophan normally closing the CDR3 is absent here, so this likely arose from a read error. No DNA is shown, since the ends of the CDR3 on it are uncertain; the CDR3 is the one TCRdb lists. The rearrangement uses TRBV7-2 and TRBJ2-7; the table assigns TRBD2, which was not confirmed against the DNA. CDR1 and CDR2 from the germline V gene are SGHTA and FQGNSA. The CDR3 is 11 residues long, ends included. This CDR3 is CASKWAGEPGI.

J is TRBJ1-1 and V is TRBV20-1; unclear D gene. V lost 3 bases, J lost 3 bases, and 14 bases lay in between. This CDR3 is built from 14 residues. CDR1 DFQATT and CDR2 SNEGSKA come from the germline V gene (reference sequence). The CDR3 region is CSASGGLVDTEAFF. Here the CDR3 DNA reads TGCAGTGCTAGTGGCGGTTTGGTGGACACTGAAGCTTTCTTT.

V usage is TRBV6-5 and J usage is TRBJ2-3; D may be TRBD2 (6 bases). CDR3 length: 15 residues. V was pared by 5 bases and J by 0 bases, with 12 bases between. Germline assignment: CDR1 MNHEY and CDR2 SVGAGI. The CDR3 region has the DNA TGTGCCAGCAGTCGACTAGAGTATAGCACAGATACGCAGTATTTT. This codes for CASSRLEYSTDTQYF.

V is TRBV7-3 and J is TRBJ1-2, with 8 bases identical to TRBD1. The CDR3 loop spans 17 amino acids. Trimming at V came to 0 bases and at J to 8 bases, leaving 14 bases not matched to a gene. Germline assignment: CDR1 SGHTA and CDR2 FQGTGA. CDR3 sequence reads: CASSLTPGAGGAKGYTF. CDR3 DNA: TGTGCCAGCAGCTTAACTCCCGGGGCAGGGGGCGCGAAGGGCTACACCTTC. The whole variable domain, filled in from reference TRBV7-3 and TRBJ1-2, reads GAGVSQTPSNKVTEKGKYVELRCDPISGHTALYWYRQSLGQGPEFLIYFQGTGAADDSGLPNDRFFAVRPEGSVSTLKIQRTERGDSAVYLCASSLTPGAGGAKGYTFGSGTRLTVV.

The chain employs TRBV4-1 and TRBJ2-2; 9 bases align to TRBD1. Germline V CDR1 and CDR2: MGHRA, YSYEKL. V shed 6 bases and J 3 bases; nucleotides not matched to a gene: 20. The CDR3 covers 20 residues. The CDR3 loop reads CASSGPGQGLPGLYTGELFF. CDR3 DNA: TGCGCCAGCAGTGGCCCGGGACAGGGTTTGCCGGGACTCTACACCGGGGAGCTGTTTTTT.

J is TRBJ2-5 and V is TRBV27; maybe TRBD1 (6 bases). V was cut by 5 bases and J by 3 bases, with 13 bases left in between. This CDR3 region has 14 residues. Germline V gene sequence: CDR1 MNHEY, CDR2 SMNVEV (reference sequence). CDR3 protein: CASSPRQAKETQYF. The CDR3 nucleotides read TGTGCCAGCAGTCCCCGACAGGCAAAAGAGACCCAGTACTTC.

The V call is TRBV7-2, the J call TRBJ2-3; 10 positions match TRBD2. The V segment lost 4 bases and the J segment 0 bases; nucleotides outside the gene matches: 1. Germline V lookup: CDR1 SGHTA, CDR2 FQGNSA. CDR3 length: 15 amino acids. CDR3 sequence: CASSSLAGSTDTQYF. The CDR3 DNA sequence: TGTGCCAGCAGCTCACTAGCGGGGAGCACAGATACGCAGTATTTT.

The CDR3 reads CASSQETGGYGYTF. The CDR3 DNA reads as TGCGCCAGCAGCCAAGAAACAGGGGGCTATGGCTACACCTTC. The chain joins TRBV4-1 to TRBJ1-2; 8 bases match TRBD1. The CDR3 length is 14 residues. Germline V CDR1 and CDR2: MGHRA, YSYEKL. V lost 0 bases to trimming and J lost 4 bases; unmatched junction nucleotides: 1.